This T cell receptor beta chain was documented in a study of human CD4 T cells and Enterobacteriaceae (dated by TCRdb to about 2020). Results the study describes overall, beyond this receptor: The reactivity of ex vivo clonotypes was inferred solely through the matching of nucleotide sequences to CFSE-low cultures from the same donors. In ex vivo samples, clonotypes with broad cross-reactivity seemed more expanded than specific clonotypes, as 11 of 19 and about 60% of the roughly 35 fell within the top 5%.

Deep-level sequencing, with a detection sensitivity of one cell in 200,000, was applied to the ex vivo total memory CD4+ samples. The QIAamp DNA Micro Kit was used to extract genomic DNA from cell pellets, and spectrophotometry was used to check the DNA quantity and purity. Amplification of TCR Vbeta CDR3 regions was performed with the immunoSEQ multiplex PCR assay. Amplicons were sequenced on the Illumina HiSeq platform. Retrieved sequences were 87 nucleotides long and contained the CDR3 region. On the authors' methods: Each unique productive TCR Vbeta nucleotide sequence counted as a clonotype and was quantified by productive template frequency from ImmunoSEQ Analyzer V3.0. Expanded clonotypes were defined by a threshold at the top 5th percentile of each frequency-ranked repertoire. Repertoire overlap was computed as Chao-Jaccard with the R package fossil and visualized by nonmetric multidimensional scaling with the R package MASS. TCRdb took over this immuneACCESS table, retaining in-frame rearrangements with V and J assigned. Such tables are incomplete; in checked studies, under half of the missing clones stem from an unresolved V gene, and the remainder is unexplained. From that table come the V and J calls and clone size; the DNA was used to work out D and trimming. The sample has 25,000 to 35,000 clones on record, roughly four fifths of them singletons. The ten largest clones capture over 1.5% of the sample.

Memory CD4+ T cells were FACS-sorted on a FACSAria III to over 95% purity as all CD4+ cells other than CD45RA+CCR7+CD95- naive cells. Healthy donor blood was obtained from blood donation centers in Switzerland. Positive selection with CD4 and CD14 magnetic microbeads was used to enrich total CD4+ T cells and monocytes. CD8+, CD14+, CD16+, CD56+, CD19+ and CD25-bright cells were excluded prior to sorting. In two blood donors, total memory CD4+ T cells were sequenced directly ex vivo to assess in vivo expansion of bacteria-reactive clonotypes. Peripheral blood mononuclear cells were isolated from donor blood using Ficoll-Paque Plus. A remark on this clone: Which antigen it targets is not known. No clone much larger than this one lies a single base away; base qualities are absent.

V is pared back by 2 bases and J by 0 bases, with 5 bases lying between the germline termini. The CDR3 sequence holds 14 residues, the cysteine and phenylalanine included. The kept DNA is CDR3 alone, 42 bases in frame from the first base. In the germline V gene, CDR1 corresponds to SGHDT and CDR2 to YYEEEE. Material for sequencing was memory CD4+ T cells from blood. In light of the paper, this sample's cell subset or site label describes: total memory CD4 T cells sorted directly ex vivo, unstimulated. The chain uses TRBV5-6 and TRBJ1-4; confidence is insufficient to name the D gene. The receptor was derived from a human donor in good health. The base sequence is TGTGCCAGCAGCTTCGGGCCAACTAATGAAAAACTGTTTTTT. Translated, this gives CASSFGPTNEKLFF.